This T cell receptor (beta chain) emerged from a study of blood T cell repertoires in COVID-19. In the study overall: Donors in the United States, Italy and Spain gave samples during acute or convalescent COVID-19.

As handled by the study authors: Scientists estimated how many nucleated cells there were by amplifying reference gene primers. The data were produced by immunoSEQ multiplex PCR, yet TCRdb's version contains in-frame clones alone and is incomplete. D and trimming were read from the DNA, whereas the V and J calls and clone size are those reported in that table. The sample lists about 220,000 clones, roughly four fifths seen once, with 3% to 4% in the top ten. Germline loops: CDR1 SQVTM, CDR2 ANQGSEA. Trimming stripped 6 bases from V and 2 bases from J, with 16 bases between. The CDR3 is 14 amino acids. Individuals aged roughly 18 to 95 years were recruited from 24 US areas. Grouping used clinical history reported by participants in a survey and questionnaire.

The origin of this receptor is an older woman who had recovered from COVID-19. The rearrangement links TRBV29-1 to TRBJ1-2, with D possibly matching TRBD1 (5 bases). Sequencing was done on a sample of PBMCs or T cells enriched from blood (not recorded which). CDR3: CSVGQTARNYGYTF. DNA of the CDR3: TGCAGCGTAGGCCAGACAGCTCGAAACTATGGCTACACCTTC.